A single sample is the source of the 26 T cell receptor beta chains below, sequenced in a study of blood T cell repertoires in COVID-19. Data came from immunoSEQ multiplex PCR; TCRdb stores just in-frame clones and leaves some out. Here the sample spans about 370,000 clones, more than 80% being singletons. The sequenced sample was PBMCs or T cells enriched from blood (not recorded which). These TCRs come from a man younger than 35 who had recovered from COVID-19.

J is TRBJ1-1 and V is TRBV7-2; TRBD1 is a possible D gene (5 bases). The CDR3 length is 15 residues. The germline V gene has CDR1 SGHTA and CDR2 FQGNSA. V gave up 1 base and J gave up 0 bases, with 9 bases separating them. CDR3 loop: CASSLVAGMNTEAFF. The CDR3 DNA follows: TGTGCCAGCAGCTTAGTAGCAGGGATGAACACTGAAGCTTTCTTT.

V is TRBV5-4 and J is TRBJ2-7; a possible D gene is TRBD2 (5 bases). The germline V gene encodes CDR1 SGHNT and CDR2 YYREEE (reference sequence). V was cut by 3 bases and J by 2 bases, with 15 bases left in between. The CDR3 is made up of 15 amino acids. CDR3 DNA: TGTGCCAGCAGCTCGGGAAGGAGCCTAGCCTACGAGCAGTACTTC. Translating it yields CASSSGRSLAYEQYF.

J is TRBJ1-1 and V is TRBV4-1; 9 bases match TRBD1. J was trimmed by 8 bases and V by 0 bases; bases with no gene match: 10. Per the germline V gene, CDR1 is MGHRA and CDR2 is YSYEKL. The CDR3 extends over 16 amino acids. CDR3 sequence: CASSQDRRQGVGEAFF. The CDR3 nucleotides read TGCGCCAGCAGCCAAGATAGACGACAGGGGGTAGGGGAAGCTTTCTTT.

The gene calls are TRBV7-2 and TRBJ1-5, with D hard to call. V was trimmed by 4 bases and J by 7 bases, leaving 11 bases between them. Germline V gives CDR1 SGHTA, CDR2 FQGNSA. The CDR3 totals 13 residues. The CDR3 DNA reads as TGTGCCAGCAGCTATGCCCCGGGACAGCCCCAGCATTTT. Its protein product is CASSYAPGQPQHF.

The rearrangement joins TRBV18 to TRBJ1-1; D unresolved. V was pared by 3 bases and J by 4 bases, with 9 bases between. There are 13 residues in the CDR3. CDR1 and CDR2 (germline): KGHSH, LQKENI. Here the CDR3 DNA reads TGTGCCAGCTCACCCTCCCCGGGCACTGAAGCTTTCTTT. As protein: CASSPSPGTEAFF.

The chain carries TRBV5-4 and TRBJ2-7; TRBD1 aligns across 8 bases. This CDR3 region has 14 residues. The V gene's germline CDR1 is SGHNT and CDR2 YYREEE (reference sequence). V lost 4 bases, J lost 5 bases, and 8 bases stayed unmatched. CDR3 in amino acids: CASSPGTGGDEQYF. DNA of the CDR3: TGTGCCAGCAGCCCGGGGACAGGAGGGGACGAGCAGTACTTC. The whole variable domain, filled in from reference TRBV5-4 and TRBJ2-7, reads ETGVTQSPTHLIKTRGQQVTLRCSSQSGHNTVSWYQQALGQGPQFIFQYYREEENGRGNFPPRFSGLQFPNYSSELNVNALELDDSALYLCASSPGTGGDEQYFGPGTRLTVT.

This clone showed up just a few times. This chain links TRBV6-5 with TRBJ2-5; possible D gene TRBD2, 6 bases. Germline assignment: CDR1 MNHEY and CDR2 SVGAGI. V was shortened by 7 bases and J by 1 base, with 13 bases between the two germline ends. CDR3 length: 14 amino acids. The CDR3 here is CASKSLGGQETQYF. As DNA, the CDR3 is TGTGCCAGCAAATCCCTCGGGGGCCAAGAGACCCAGTACTTC.

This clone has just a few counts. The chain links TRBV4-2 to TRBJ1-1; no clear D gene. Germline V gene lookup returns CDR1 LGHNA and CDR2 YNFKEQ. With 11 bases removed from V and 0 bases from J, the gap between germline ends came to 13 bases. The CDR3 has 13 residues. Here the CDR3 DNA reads TGTGCCGGATCGACTGAAGTGAACACTGAAGCTTTCTTT. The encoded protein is CAGSTEVNTEAFF.

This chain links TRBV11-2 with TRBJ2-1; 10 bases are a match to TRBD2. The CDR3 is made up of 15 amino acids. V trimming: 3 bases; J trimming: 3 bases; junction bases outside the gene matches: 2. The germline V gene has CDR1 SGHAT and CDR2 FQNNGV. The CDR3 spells CASSLTSGFYNEQFF. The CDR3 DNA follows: TGTGCCAGCAGCTTGACTAGCGGGTTCTACAATGAGCAGTTCTTC.

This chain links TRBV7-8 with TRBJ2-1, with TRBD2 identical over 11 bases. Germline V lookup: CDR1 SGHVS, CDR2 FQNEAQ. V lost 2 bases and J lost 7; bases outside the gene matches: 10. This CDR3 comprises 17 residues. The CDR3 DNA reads TGTGCCAGCAGCTTATTGCCCCCCCTAGCGGGGGGAAATGAGCAGTTCTTC. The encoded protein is CASSLLPPLAGGNEQFF.

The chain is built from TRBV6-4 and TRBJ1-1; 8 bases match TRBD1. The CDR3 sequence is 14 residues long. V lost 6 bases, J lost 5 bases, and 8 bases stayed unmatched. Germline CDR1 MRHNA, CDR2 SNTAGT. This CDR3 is CASSPQGERTEAFF. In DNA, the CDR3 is TGTGCCAGCAGCCCACAGGGGGAAAGAACTGAAGCTTTCTTT.

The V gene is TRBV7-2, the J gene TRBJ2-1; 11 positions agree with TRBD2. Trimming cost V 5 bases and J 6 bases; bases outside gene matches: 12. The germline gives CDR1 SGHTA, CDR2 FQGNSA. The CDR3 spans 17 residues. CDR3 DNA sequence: TGTGCCAGCAGCATTGTACCGGGACTAGCGGCCCTCAATGAGCAGTTCTTC. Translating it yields CASSIVPGLAALNEQFF.

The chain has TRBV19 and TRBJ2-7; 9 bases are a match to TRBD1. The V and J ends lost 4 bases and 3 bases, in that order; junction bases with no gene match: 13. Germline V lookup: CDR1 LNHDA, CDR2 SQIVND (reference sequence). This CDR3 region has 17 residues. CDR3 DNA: TGTGCCAGTAGTACCACGCCCGGACAGGGGTCTCTCTACGAGCAGTACTTC. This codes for CASSTTPGQGSLYEQYF.

CDR3 coding DNA: TGTGCCAGCAGCCTAGGATACGGGTCACCCCTCCACTTT. Protein sequence: CASSLGYGSPLHF. This sequence joins TRBV3-1 (or the pseudogene TRBV3-2) and TRBJ1-6; D unresolved. This CDR3 has 13 residues. Trimming took off 4 bases at V and 10 bases at J, with 11 bases between the two ends. Germline V gene sequence: CDR1 LGHDT, CDR2 YNNKEL (reference sequence).

The CDR3 here is CASSAYPGTSGRTDTQYF. In nucleotides, the CDR3 is TGTGCCAGTAGTGCATACCCAGGGACTAGCGGGAGAACAGATACGCAGTATTTT. The J gene is TRBJ2-3, the V gene TRBV19; TRBD2 matches 14 bases. Per the germline V gene, CDR1 is LNHDA and CDR2 is SQIVND (reference sequence). This CDR3 spans 18 amino acids. V trimming: 5 bases; J trimming: 3 bases; junction bases outside the gene matches: 10.

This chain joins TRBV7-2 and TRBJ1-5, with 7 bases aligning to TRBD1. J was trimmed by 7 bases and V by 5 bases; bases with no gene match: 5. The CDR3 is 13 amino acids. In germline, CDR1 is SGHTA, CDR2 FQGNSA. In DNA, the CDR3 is TGTGCCAGCAGCAGCCGGGACAGCCAGCCCCAGCATTTT. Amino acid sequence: CASSSRDSQPQHF.

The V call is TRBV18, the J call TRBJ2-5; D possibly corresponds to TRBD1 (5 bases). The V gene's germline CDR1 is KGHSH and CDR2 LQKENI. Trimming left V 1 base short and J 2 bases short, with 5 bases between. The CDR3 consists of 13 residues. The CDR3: CASSPQGQETQYF. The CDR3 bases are TGTGCCAGCTCACCACAGGGGCAAGAGACCCAGTACTTC.

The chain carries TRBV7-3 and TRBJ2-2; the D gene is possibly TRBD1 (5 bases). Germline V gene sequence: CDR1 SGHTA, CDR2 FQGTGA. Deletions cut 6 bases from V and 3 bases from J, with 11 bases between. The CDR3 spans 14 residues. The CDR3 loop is CASSSQGDTGELFF. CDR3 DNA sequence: TGTGCCAGCAGTTCCCAGGGTGACACCGGGGAGCTGTTTTTT. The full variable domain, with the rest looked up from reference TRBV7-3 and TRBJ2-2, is GAGVSQTPSNKVTEKGKYVELRCDPISGHTALYWYRQSLGQGPEFLIYFQGTGAADDSGLPNDRFFAVRPEGSVSTLKIQRTERGDSAVYLCASSSQGDTGELFFGEGSRLTVL.

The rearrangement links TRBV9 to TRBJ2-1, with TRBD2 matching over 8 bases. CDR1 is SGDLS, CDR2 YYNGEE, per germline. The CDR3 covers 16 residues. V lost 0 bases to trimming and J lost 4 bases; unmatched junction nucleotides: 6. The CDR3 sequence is CASSVGSGLDYNEQFF. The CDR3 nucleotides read TGTGCCAGCAGCGTAGGGTCGGGACTAGATTACAATGAGCAGTTCTTC.

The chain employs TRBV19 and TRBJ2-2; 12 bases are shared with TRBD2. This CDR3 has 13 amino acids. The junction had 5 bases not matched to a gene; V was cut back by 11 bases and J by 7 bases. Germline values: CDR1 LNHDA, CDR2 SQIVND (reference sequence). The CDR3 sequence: CASSGRANGELFF. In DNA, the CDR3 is TGTGCCTCTAGCGGGAGGGCCAACGGGGAGCTGTTTTTT.

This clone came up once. CDR3 region: CASRRSDTGELFF. The CDR3 nucleotides read TGTGCCAGCCGCCGGAGCGACACCGGGGAGCTGTTTTTT. V usage is TRBV12-3 or TRBV12-4 and J usage is TRBJ2-2; D uncertain. The CDR3 runs to 13 residues. The V and J ends lost 8 bases and 3 bases respectively, with 10 bases between them.

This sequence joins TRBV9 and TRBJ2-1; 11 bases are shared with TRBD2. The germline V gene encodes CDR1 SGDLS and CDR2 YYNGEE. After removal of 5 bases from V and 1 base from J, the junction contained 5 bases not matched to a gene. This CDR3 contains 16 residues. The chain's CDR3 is CASRPGTSGSYNEQFF. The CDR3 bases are TGTGCCAGCAGACCGGGGACTAGCGGTTCCTACAATGAGCAGTTCTTC.

In nucleotides, the CDR3 is TGTGCCAGTGGACACGAAGCCCCGTACAATGAGCAGTTCTTC. Translating gives CASGHEAPYNEQFF. This chain uses TRBV9 with TRBJ2-1; possibly TRBD1 for D (5 bases). CDR3 length equals 14 residues. Germline V gene lookup returns CDR1 SGDLS and CDR2 YYNGEE. Trimming removed 8 bases from V and 4 bases from J, with 16 bases in between.

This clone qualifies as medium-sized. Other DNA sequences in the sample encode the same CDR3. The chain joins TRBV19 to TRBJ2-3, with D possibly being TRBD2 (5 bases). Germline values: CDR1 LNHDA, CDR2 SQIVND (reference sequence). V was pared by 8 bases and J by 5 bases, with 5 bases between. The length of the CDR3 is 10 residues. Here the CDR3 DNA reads TGTGCCAGTGAGGGAGATACGCAGTATTTT. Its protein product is CASEGDTQYF.

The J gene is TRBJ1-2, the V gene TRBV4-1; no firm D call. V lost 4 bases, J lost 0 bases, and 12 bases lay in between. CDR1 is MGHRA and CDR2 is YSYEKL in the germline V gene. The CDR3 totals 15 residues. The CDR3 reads CASSPPAGANYGYTF. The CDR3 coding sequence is TGCGCCAGCAGCCCACCGGCGGGCGCTAACTATGGCTACACCTTC.

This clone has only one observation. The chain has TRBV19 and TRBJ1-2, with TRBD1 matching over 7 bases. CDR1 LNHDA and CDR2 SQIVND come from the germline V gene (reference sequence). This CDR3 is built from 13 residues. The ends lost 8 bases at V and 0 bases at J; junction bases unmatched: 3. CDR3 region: CASGGQTNYGYTF. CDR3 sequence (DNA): TGTGCCAGTGGGGGACAGACTAACTATGGCTACACCTTC. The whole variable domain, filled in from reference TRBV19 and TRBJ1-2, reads DGGITQSPKYLFRKEGQNVTLSCEQNLNHDAMYWYRQDPGQGLRLIYYSQIVNDFQKGDIAEGYSVSREKKESFPLTVTSAQKNPTAFYLCASGGQTNYGYTFGSGTRLTVV.